This T cell receptor (beta chain) was profiled in a study of T-cell memory formation after mild COVID-19 (dated by TCRdb to about 2021). Concerning the study at large: TCR sequence clusters from the two donors were largely donor specific. The cohort was made up of two young adult volunteers, one female and one male, who were previously healthy. T-cell clones expanding and contracting after mild COVID-19 in a couple of donors were tracked by longitudinal TCRalpha and TCRbeta repertoire sequencing. Study-level results and caveats: The study included only two mild cases, and larger cohorts that include severe cases with pre-infection samples were judged to be necessary. Whether the second-wave clones peaking on day 37 were SARS-CoV-2 specific was not confirmed. Some responding clones were detected in pre-infection memory, suggesting pre-existing cross-reactive memory T cells joined the SARS-CoV-2 response. Contracting CD4+ clones were located mainly in the CM and EM memory subsets, whereas CD8+ clones were found to be enriched in EMRA. Clones that contracted from day 15 to 85 showed balanced CD4/CD8 phenotypes, whereas a second wave of clones that expanded from day 15 to 37 leaned towards CD4+.

Details on this clonotype: The antigen it binds to is not known. No much larger clone is present one base from it, and per-base qualities are unavailable.

The germline V gene supplies CDR1 SGHRS and CDR2 YFSETQ. From the cysteine up to the phenylalanine, the CDR3 has a length of 15 residues. Solely the CDR3 DNA is kept, with 45 bases framed from the first base. Between the V and J ends, shortened by 2 bases and 2 bases respectively, the junction contains 12 bases. Ficoll-Paque density gradient centrifugation was used to isolate PBMCs. TCRdb records Illumina NovaSeq 6000 as the sequencer. Using 5'RACE with constant-segment primers, TCRalpha and TCRbeta cDNA libraries were constructed, with sample barcodes and unique molecular identifiers added in the process. Trizol reagent was used to extract RNA from every sample. Library amplification was performed in two PCR steps, and a second sample barcode and Illumina TruSeq adapters were introduced in the second step. Sequencing of libraries was performed on an Illumina NovaSeq with 2 x 150 bp paired-end reads. The study's own analysis went as follows. With migec v1.2.7, reads were demultiplexed and then collapsed into UMI-guided consensus sequences. Using mixcr v2.1.11, the UMI consensuses were aligned to TRA and TRB V and J templates and assembled into clonotypes. Clonotypes were classified as expanded or contracted when called significant by both edgeR and NoisET, with noise models trained on biological replicates. edgeR calls used a false discovery rate-adjusted p below 0.01 and a log2 fold-change threshold of 1. As an exploratory analysis of dynamics, max-normalized trajectories of the 1000 most abundant clonotypes were examined with PCA combined with hierarchical clustering. Separately sequenced CD4+ and CD8+ repertoires were used to assign a CD4 or CD8 phenotype to each responding clone. Using fastp at Q25 and MiXCR, TCRdb reprocessed the public reads and kept productive beta chains. Each entry merges the rows of one CDR3 protein and shows their most common DNA and genes. V and J calls and clone size were set by TCRdb, not the authors. Here the sample has some 290,000 distinct CDR3 sequences; roughly 15% occur a single time. Of the sample, 22% is held by the ten largest clones.

The sample comprised PBMCs or a T cell subset sorted from them (not recorded which). The receptor chain draws on TRBV5-1 and TRBJ2-3; the D gene assignment is ambiguous. The TCR comes from a man between 18 and 35 years old who had mild COVID-19 (a few samples of this study predate the infection). The sample titles of this study are shuffled in the database, so cell type and time point are left out; the donor was told from shared clones. The CDR3 reads CASSFGAKLTDTQYF. The bases are TGCGCCAGCAGCTTTGGCGCTAAACTCACAGATACGCAGTATTTT.